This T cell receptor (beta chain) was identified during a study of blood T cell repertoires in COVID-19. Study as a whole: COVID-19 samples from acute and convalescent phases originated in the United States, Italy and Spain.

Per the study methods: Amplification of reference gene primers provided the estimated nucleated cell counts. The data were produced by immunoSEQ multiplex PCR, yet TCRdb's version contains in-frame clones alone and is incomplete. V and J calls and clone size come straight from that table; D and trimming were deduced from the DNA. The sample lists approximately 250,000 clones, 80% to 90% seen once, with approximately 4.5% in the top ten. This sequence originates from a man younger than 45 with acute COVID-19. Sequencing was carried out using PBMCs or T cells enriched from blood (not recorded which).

The CDR3 DNA is TGTGCCAGTACTATCCTTAATGAGCAGTTCTTC. It yields the protein CASTILNEQFF. The chain couples TRBV27 to TRBJ2-1; no definite D call. Trimming cost V 9 bases and J 7 bases, with 10 bases left between them. Looked up from germline, CDR1 is MNHEY and CDR2 is SMNVEV (reference sequence). The CDR3 is 11 residues long.